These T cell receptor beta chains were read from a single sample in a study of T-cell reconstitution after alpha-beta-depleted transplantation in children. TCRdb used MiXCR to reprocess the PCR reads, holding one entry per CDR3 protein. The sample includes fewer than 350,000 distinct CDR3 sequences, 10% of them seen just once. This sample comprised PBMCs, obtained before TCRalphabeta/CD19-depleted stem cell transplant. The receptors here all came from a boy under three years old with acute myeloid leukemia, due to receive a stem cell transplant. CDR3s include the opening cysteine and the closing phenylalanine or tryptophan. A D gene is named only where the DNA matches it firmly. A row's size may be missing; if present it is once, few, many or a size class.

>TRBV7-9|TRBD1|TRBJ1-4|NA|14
TGTGCCAACAGCTTGGGGACAGGAATCGAAAAACTGTTTTTT
CANSLGTGIEKLFF
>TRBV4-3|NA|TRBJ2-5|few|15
TGCGCCAGCAGCCAAGATCGAAGGCAGGGGGAGACCCAGTACTTC
CASSQDRRQGETQYF
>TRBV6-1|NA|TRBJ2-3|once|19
TGTGCCAGCAGTCGCTACCGCTTTTTGCCTAGTTCTAGCACAGATATGCAGTATTTT
CASSRYRFLPSSSTDMQYF
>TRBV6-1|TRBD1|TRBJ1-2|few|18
TGTGCCAGCAGCCTCCTCCTAGGGACAGGGGCCGCTTTCTATGGCTACACCTTC
CASSLLLGTGAAFYGYTF
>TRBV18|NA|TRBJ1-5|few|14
TGTGCCAGCTCACGACACTGCTGCAATCAGCCCCAGCATTTT
CASSRHCCNQPQHF
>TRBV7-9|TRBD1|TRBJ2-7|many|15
TGTGCCAGCAGCTTGGAGGACAGGGCCTCCTACGAGCAGTACTTC
CASSLEDRASYEQYF
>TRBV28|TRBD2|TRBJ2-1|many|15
TGTGCCAGCACCTCAGGGGGTAGCGGGAGCAGTGAGCAGTTCTTC
CASTSGGSGSSEQFF
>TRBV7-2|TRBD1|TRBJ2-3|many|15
TGTGCCAGCAGCTACCCGGGACAGTCGACAGATACGCAGTATTTT
CASSYPGQSTDTQYF
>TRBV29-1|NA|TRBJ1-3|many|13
TGCAGCGTTGAAGATCCGCGGCGAAACACCATATATTTT
CSVEDPRRNTIYF
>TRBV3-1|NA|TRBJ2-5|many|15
TGTGCCAGCAGCCGGAAAGGGCTAGGAGGAGAGACCCAGTACTTC
CASSRKGLGGETQYF
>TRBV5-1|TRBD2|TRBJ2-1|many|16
TGCGCCAGCAGCCCCACCCGGGAGGGGGCCTACAATGAGCAGTTCTTC
CASSPTREGAYNEQFF
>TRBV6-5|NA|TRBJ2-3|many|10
TGTGCCAGCATCACAGATACGCAGTATTTT
CASITDTQYF
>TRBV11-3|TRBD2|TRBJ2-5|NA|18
TGTGCCAGCAGCTTAGGGACTAGCGGGGGGCCTTTCTTGGAGACCCAGTACTTC
CASSLGTSGGPFLETQYF
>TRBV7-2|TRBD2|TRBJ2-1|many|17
TGTGCCAGCAGCTTACACCCGCTAGCGGGAGACTACAATGAGCAGTTCTTC
CASSLHPLAGDYNEQFF
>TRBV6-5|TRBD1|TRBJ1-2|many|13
TGTGCCAGCAGTTCTCGACAGGGTCGGGGCTACACCTTC
CASSSRQGRGYTF
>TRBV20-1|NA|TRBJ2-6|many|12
TGCAGTGCTAGTTCGGGACCAAGCGTCCTGACTTTC
CSASSGPSVLTF
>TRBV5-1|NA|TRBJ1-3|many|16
TGCGCCAGCAGCTCAGATGATTCGGGACCTGGAAACACCATATATTTT
CASSSDDSGPGNTIYF
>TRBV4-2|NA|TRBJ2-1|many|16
TGTGCCAGCAGCCAAGAGCCCCCTGGACAGTACAATGAGCAGTTCTTC
CASSQEPPGQYNEQFF
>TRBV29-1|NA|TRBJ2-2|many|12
TGCAGCGTTACCCAAAACACCGGGGAGCTGTTTTTT
CSVTQNTGELFF
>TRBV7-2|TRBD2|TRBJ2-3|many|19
TGTGCCAGCAGCTTAGCGCCCCTAGCGGGGGCCCCGGGCACAGATACGCAGTATTTT
CASSLAPLAGAPGTDTQYF
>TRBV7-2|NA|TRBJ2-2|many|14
TGTGCCAGCAGCCCTGCCGGGGTCCCCGGGGAGCTGTTTTTT
CASSPAGVPGELFF
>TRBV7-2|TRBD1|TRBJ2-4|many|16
TGTGCCAGCAGCCCGCGAAGAGGGGGCGTCAAAAACATTCAGTACTTC
CASSPRRGGVKNIQYF